The next 6 T cell receptor beta chains were all read from a single sample in a study of Ad26.COV2.S vaccination and SARS-CoV-2 variants. Treatment in this sample: about 20 received Ad26.COV2.S at low or high dose, single or two shots; about 5 received placebo; per-sample allocation not given. Sampling was performed 63 days after the first vaccine or placebo injection. Data came from immunoSEQ multiplex PCR; TCRdb stores just in-frame clones and leaves some out. The sample shows over 350,000 clones, roughly nine tenths of them seen only once. The input for sequencing was peripheral blood, taken in a trial of Ad26.COV2.S vaccine versus placebo. All receptors derive from a person between 18 and 65 years old who received the Ad26.COV2.S COVID-19 vaccine or a placebo.

The chain combines TRBV2 with TRBJ1-1; 7 positions match TRBD1. CDR3 size: 13 residues. Germline V lookup: CDR1 SNHLY, CDR2 FYNNEI. Trimming at V came to 6 bases and at J to 1 base, leaving 2 bases not matched to a gene. Here the CDR3 DNA reads TGTGCCAGCAGGGACAGGTGGAACACTGAAGCTTTCTTT. The encoded protein is CASRDRWNTEAFF.

The chain uses TRBV5-4 and TRBJ1-2; D might be TRBD1 (6 bases). The germline CDR1 and CDR2 sequences are SGHNT and YYREEE (reference sequence). V dropped 3 bases and J dropped 8 bases, with 17 bases sitting between them. This CDR3 region has 14 residues. The CDR3 DNA is TGTGCCAGCAGCTCCGGGGGAGGGGGTCTGGGCTACACCTTC. Protein: CASSSGGGGLGYTF.

CDR3 sequence reads: CASSQRPHLINEQFF. The CDR3 DNA is TGCGCCAGCAGCCAGAGACCTCACCTAATCAATGAGCAGTTCTTC. V and J are TRBV4-3 and TRBJ2-1; D remains ambiguous. This CDR3 contains 15 residues. Trimming shortened V by 3 bases and J by 6 bases, and 15 bases separated the two germline ends. The germline V gene has CDR1 LGHNA and CDR2 YSLEER.

The chain combines TRBV6-1 with TRBJ1-2; no reliable D call. Trimming took 3 bases from V and 8 from J, leaving 16 bases between them. This CDR3 is 14 amino acids long. CDR1 is MNHNS and CDR2 is SASEGT in the germline V gene. CDR3 bases: TGTGCCAGCAGTGACGGGCCACAAGGGCAAGGCTACACCTTC. Protein product: CASSDGPQGQGYTF.

The chain carries TRBV6-2 or TRBV6-3 and TRBJ1-2; D possibly corresponds to TRBD1 (6 bases). The V end was cut by 2 bases, the J end by 5 bases, with 12 bases between. There are 14 residues in the CDR3. CDR1 is MNHEY, CDR2 SVGEGT, per germline. CDR3 amino acids: CASSYAGQAYGYTF. Here the CDR3 DNA reads TGTGCCAGCAGTTACGCGGGACAAGCGTATGGCTACACCTTC.

V gene TRBV7-9 combines with J gene TRBJ2-5, with no clear D. The CDR3 has 12 amino acids. Germline CDR1 SEHNR, CDR2 FQNEAQ (reference sequence). Trimming stripped 8 bases from V and 4 bases from J, with 11 bases between. For the CDR3, the DNA is TGTGCCAGCTCCCTCCAAGGAGAGACCCAGTACTTC. Its translation is CASSLQGETQYF.